The next 30 T cell receptor beta chains were all read from a single sample in a study of somatic mutations in cytotoxic T cells in rheumatoid arthritis. Assay used: immunoSEQ multiplex PCR; TCRdb lists only in-frame clones, some missing. The sample consists of some 40,000 clones, roughly 80% of them appearing once. The sample was CD8+ T cells sorted from blood. These receptors were obtained from a man aged 40-49 years in good health.

This clone was counted a single time. V gene TRBV27 combines with J gene TRBJ2-3; D tentatively reads TRBD1 or TRBD2 (5 bases each). V lost 4 bases and J lost 0, with 14 bases in between. The CDR3 loop spans 16 amino acids. Germline-derived CDR1 and CDR2 are MNHEY and SMNVEV (reference sequence). CDR3 amino acids: CASSSSWGGSTDTQYF. The DNA for the CDR3 is TGTGCCAGCAGTTCCTCGTGGGGCGGGAGCACAGATACGCAGTATTTT.

The chain uses TRBV5-5 and TRBJ2-7; D is uncertain. The CDR3 has 13 amino acids. Germline CDR1 is SGHKS and CDR2 is YYEKEE (reference sequence). Trimming removed 1 base from V and 0 bases from J, with 5 bases in between. CDR3 amino acids: CASSLLSSYEQYF. The DNA of the CDR3 is TGTGCCAGCAGCTTGCTGAGCTCCTACGAGCAGTACTTC.

This clone was observed once. The rearrangement links TRBV27 to TRBJ1-2; tentatively, D is TRBD1 (5 bases). CDR3 length: 11 amino acids. With 6 bases removed from V and 7 bases from J, the gap between germline ends came to 9 bases. Germline-derived CDR1 and CDR2 are MNHEY and SMNVEV (reference sequence). The CDR3 sequence: CASRQGGGYTF. The CDR3, as DNA: TGTGCCAGCAGGCAGGGTGGTGGCTACACCTTC.

V and J are TRBV28 and TRBJ1-4; tentatively, D is TRBD1 (5 bases). CDR1 MDHEN and CDR2 SYDVKM come from the germline V gene. This CDR3 spans 16 amino acids. Trimming removed 0 bases at V and 4 bases at J, with 12 bases between. CDR3 residues: CASSLWDKGSNEKLFF. Here the CDR3 DNA reads TGTGCCAGCAGTTTATGGGACAAAGGAAGTAATGAAAAACTGTTTTTT.

This rearrangement joins TRBV6-6 to TRBJ1-2; 8 bases fit TRBD1. CDR1 and CDR2 from the germline V gene are MNHNY and SVGAGI (reference sequence). The junction had 6 bases not matched to a gene; V was cut back by 4 bases and J by 8 bases. The length of the CDR3 is 13 residues. This CDR3 reads CASSFQGAGGYTF. The CDR3 bases are TGTGCCAGCAGTTTCCAGGGGGCGGGAGGCTACACCTTC.

This clone was counted between two and nine times. This chain uses TRBV2 with TRBJ1-4; TRBD1 is a possible D gene (5 bases). CDR3 size: 15 residues. Germline lookup yields CDR1 SNHLY and CDR2 FYNNEI. Trimming took 8 bases from V and 0 from J, leaving 13 bases between them. CDR3 nucleotides: TGTGCCAGCTTGCGGGGGACTACAACTAATGAAAAACTGTTTTTT. The encoded protein is CASLRGTTTNEKLFF.

The chain is built from TRBV2 and TRBJ1-4, with D maybe TRBD1 (5 bases). Trimming took off 8 bases at V and 2 bases at J, with 15 bases between the two ends. Germline CDR1 reads SNHLY; CDR2 reads FYNNEI. CDR3 size: 15 residues. The CDR3 loop is CASLGGWATNEKLFF. CDR3 sequence (DNA): TGTGCCAGCCTGGGGGGTTGGGCCACTAATGAAAAACTGTTTTTT. The whole variable domain, remainder taken from reference TRBV2 and TRBJ1-4, is EPEVTQTPSHQVTQMGQEVILRCVPISNHLYFYWYRQILGQKVEFLVSFYNNEISEKSEIFDDQFSVERPDGSNFTLKIRSTKLEDSAMYFCASLGGWATNEKLFFGSGTQLSVL.

The V call is TRBV30, the J call TRBJ2-3; D is unresolved. The V and J ends lost 0 bases and 5 bases respectively, with 12 bases between them. The CDR3 covers 14 residues. Per germline, CDR1 GTSNPN and CDR2 SVGIG (reference sequence). CDR3 nucleotide sequence: TGTGCCTGGAGTGTAAGGTACCTGGGAGATACGCAGTATTTT. It encodes CAWSVRYLGDTQYF. The whole variable domain, remainder taken from reference TRBV30 and TRBJ2-3, is SQTIHQWPATLVQPVGSPLSLECTVEGTSNPNLYWYRQAAGRGLQLLFYSVGIGQISSEVPQNLSASRPQDRQFILSSKKLLLSDSGFYLCAWSVRYLGDTQYFGPGTRLTVL.

The CDR3 loop reads CASSDGHIQETQYF. The CDR3, as DNA: TGTGCCAGCAGCGACGGACATATCCAAGAGACCCAGTACTTC. The chain combines TRBV7-9 with TRBJ2-5, with D perhaps matching TRBD1 (5 bases). This CDR3 is 14 amino acids long. Trimming cost V 5 bases and J 1 base, with 11 bases left between them. The germline gives CDR1 SEHNR, CDR2 FQNEAQ (reference sequence).

The genes are TRBV7-6 and TRBJ2-1, with D possibly TRBD1 on 5 matching bases. Germline CDR1 is SGHVS and CDR2 is FNYEAQ. The ends were cut back, 5 bases at V and 0 bases at J, with 17 bases in the middle. This CDR3 is 17 amino acids long. The CDR3 loop reads CASSLGVPESSYNEQFF. In DNA form, the CDR3 reads TGTGCCAGCAGCCTAGGGGTCCCAGAGAGCTCCTACAATGAGCAGTTCTTC.

The CDR3 protein is CASSHPDRPEAFF. CDR3 nucleotide sequence: TGTGCCAGCAGTCATCCGGACAGGCCCGAAGCTTTCTTT. The chain has TRBV27 and TRBJ1-1, with 7 positions matching TRBD1. This CDR3 has 13 amino acids. Germline trimming cut 5 bases from V and 8 bases from J; bases unmatched to any gene: 8. Looked up from germline, CDR1 is MNHEY and CDR2 is SMNVEV (reference sequence).

V gene TRBV6-1 combines with J gene TRBJ2-7, with 9 bases lining up with TRBD2. V shed 4 bases and J 2 bases; nucleotides not matched to a gene: 6. From germline, CDR1 is MNHNS and CDR2 SASEGT. The CDR3 extends over 15 amino acids. The CDR3 here is CASSGSAGGTYEQYF. The CDR3, as DNA: TGTGCCAGCAGTGGGTCAGCGGGAGGAACCTACGAGCAGTACTTC.

The chain carries TRBV6-4 and TRBJ1-2; the D gene is possibly TRBD1 (6 bases). Germline V gene sequence: CDR1 MRHNA, CDR2 SNTAGT. This CDR3 has 14 residues. V shed 6 bases and J shed 4 bases, with 15 bases lying between them. DNA of the CDR3: TGTGCCAGCAGCGAACGGGGGGGCCTCTATGGCTACACCTTC. It translates to CASSERGGLYGYTF.

CDR3 amino acids: CASSRLAGEKETQYF. Here the CDR3 DNA reads TGTGCCAGCAGTCGCCTAGCGGGAGAGAAAGAGACCCAGTACTTC. The rearrangement links TRBV6-5 to TRBJ2-5; 10 bases match TRBD2. CDR1 and CDR2 (germline): MNHEY, SVGAGI. The CDR3 spans 15 residues. The V and J ends lost 5 bases and 3 bases, in that order; junction bases with no gene match: 6.

This clone has only one observation. CDR3 region: CASSLAAKNLNEQFF. In DNA, the CDR3 is TGTGCCAGCAGCTTAGCTGCCAAAAACCTGAATGAGCAGTTCTTC. J is TRBJ2-1 and V is TRBV7-9, with D uncertain. This CDR3 spans 15 amino acids. V shed 0 bases and J shed 7 bases, with 13 bases lying between them. Per germline, CDR1 SEHNR and CDR2 FQNEAQ (reference sequence).

The chain combines TRBV6-5 with TRBJ2-7; no clear D gene. The V end lost 5 bases, the J end lost 4 bases, and 15 bases lay between the germline ends. The CDR3 contains 14 residues. CDR1 MNHEY and CDR2 SVGAGI come from the germline V gene. This CDR3 is CASSHLLGPYEQYF. The DNA of the CDR3 is TGTGCCAGCAGTCACCTGCTCGGACCTTACGAGCAGTACTTC.

The chain uses TRBV2 and TRBJ2-7; D unclear. The germline V gene encodes CDR1 SNHLY and CDR2 FYNNEI. V lost 1 base and J 0 bases, leaving 10 bases between the germline ends. This CDR3 has 15 amino acids. The CDR3 sequence is CASSEGGISSYEQYF. In DNA, the CDR3 is TGTGCCAGCAGTGAAGGGGGTATAAGCTCCTACGAGCAGTACTTC.

The chain employs TRBV6-1 and TRBJ2-7; weak D call: TRBD1 (6 bases). Trimming removed 2 bases from V and 3 bases from J, with 23 bases in between. The germline V gene encodes CDR1 MNHNS and CDR2 SASEGT. This CDR3 has 18 amino acids. CDR3 protein: CASSEYQGAGATGYEQYF. In nucleotides, the CDR3 is TGTGCCAGCAGTGAATATCAAGGGGCAGGGGCTACAGGCTACGAGCAGTACTTC.

This clone was seen once. The chain's CDR3 is CASSTRSSYNSPLHF. The CDR3 DNA sequence: TGTGCCAGCAGCACCAGGAGCTCCTATAATTCACCCCTCCACTTT. V gene TRBV28 combines with J gene TRBJ1-6, with no clear D. The germline gives CDR1 MDHEN, CDR2 SYDVKM. CDR3 length: 15 amino acids. The V end lost 6 bases, the J end lost 0 bases, and 9 bases lay between the germline ends.

The V gene is TRBV4-1, the J gene TRBJ1-2; D is undetermined. Trimming cost V 1 base and J 8 bases, with 8 bases left between them. The germline V gene encodes CDR1 MGHRA and CDR2 YSYEKL. The CDR3 covers 12 residues. This CDR3 reads CASSQVEGGYTF. The CDR3 DNA sequence: TGCGCCAGCAGCCAAGTCGAGGGCGGCTACACCTTC.

V gene TRBV19 combines with J gene TRBJ1-1, with D hard to call. Germline CDR1 and CDR2: LNHDA and SQIVND (reference sequence). Trimming shortened V by 7 bases and J by 3 bases, and 15 bases separated the two germline ends. The CDR3 contains 14 residues. As DNA, the CDR3 is TGTGCCAGTACCGCGACCCTTCTGTACACTGAAGCTTTCTTT. Residues: CASTATLLYTEAFF.

This chain links TRBV25-1 with TRBJ2-1; no definite D call. CDR3 length equals 11 residues. The germline CDR1 and CDR2 sequences are MGHDK and SYGVNS. V lost 3 bases and J lost 7, with 4 bases in between. The DNA for the CDR3 is TGTGCCAGCAGTGAGAGTAATGAGCAGTTCTTC. Residues: CASSESNEQFF.

This clone was seen just once. The V and J genes are TRBV9 and TRBJ2-1; 10 bases align to TRBD1. CDR3 length: 14 residues. V lost 4 bases, J lost 8 bases, and 6 bases stayed unmatched. Germline CDR1 and CDR2: SGDLS and YYNGEE. DNA of the CDR3: TGTGCCAGCAGCCCGGGACAGGGGCGGGATGAGCAGTTCTTC. Translating gives CASSPGQGRDEQFF.

The chain uses TRBV27 and TRBJ1-5; D call uncertain. This CDR3 contains 16 residues. From germline, CDR1 is MNHEY and CDR2 SMNVEV (reference sequence). Trimming shortened V by 2 bases and J by 4 bases, and 15 bases separated the two germline ends. As DNA, the CDR3 is TGTGCCAGCAGTTTAAGGGCGGACGGACGAAATCAGCCCCAGCATTTT. Its protein is CASSLRADGRNQPQHF.

V gene TRBV25-1 combines with J gene TRBJ2-2, with D possibly matching TRBD2 (6 bases). The germline V gene has CDR1 MGHDK and CDR2 SYGVNS. This CDR3 comprises 16 residues. V lost 1 base and J lost 5, with 14 bases in between. The CDR3 DNA sequence: TGTGCCAGCAGTGAATGGGACTCGGAAGGGACCGGGGAGCTGTTTTTT. This encodes CASSEWDSEGTGELFF.

The V gene is TRBV28, the J gene TRBJ2-7; the match to TRBD2 covers 7 bases. J gave up 0 bases and V 8 bases, and 7 bases lay outside the gene matches. There are 14 residues in the CDR3. Germline values: CDR1 MDHEN, CDR2 SYDVKM. The CDR3 spells CASRGSGASYEQYF. The CDR3 nucleotides are TGTGCCAGCCGTGGCAGCGGGGCCTCCTACGAGCAGTACTTC.

The chain links TRBV30 to TRBJ2-7; D call uncertain. Germline V lookup: CDR1 GTSNPN, CDR2 SVGIG (reference sequence). The CDR3 sequence is 10 residues long. V dropped 5 bases and J dropped 4 bases, with 6 bases sitting between them. The CDR3 loop reads CAWGVYEQYF. CDR3 coding DNA: TGTGCCTGGGGGGTTTACGAGCAGTACTTC.

This clone has just a few counts. The V call is TRBV19, the J call TRBJ1-2; TRBD1 is a possible D gene (5 bases). This CDR3 comprises 14 residues. CDR1 LNHDA and CDR2 SQIVND come from the germline V gene (reference sequence). V was cut by 5 bases and J by 3 bases, with 13 bases left in between. CDR3 amino acids: CASSAAGTDYGYTF. Written as DNA, the CDR3 is TGTGCCAGTAGTGCAGCTGGGACCGACTATGGCTACACCTTC.

V and J are TRBV11-3 and TRBJ2-2, with 7 bases that match TRBD2. Germline loops: CDR1 SGHNT, CDR2 YENEEA. The CDR3 has 15 residues. With 5 bases clipped from V and 7 bases from J, the junction kept 10 bases outside the gene matches. The DNA for the CDR3 is TGTGCCAGCAGCGCCGGGAGAGCGGGGATCGGGGAGCTGTTTTTT. It yields the protein CASSAGRAGIGELFF.

This chain links TRBV6-5 with TRBJ2-5; D not resolved. The V gene lost 1 base and the J gene lost 2 bases, with 8 bases spanning the gap. The CDR3 totals 14 residues. Germline V gives CDR1 MNHEY, CDR2 SVGAGI. In DNA form, the CDR3 reads TGTGCCAGCAGTTACTTAACAGCACAAGAGACCCAGTACTTC. Translated, it gives CASSYLTAQETQYF.